Listed here are 2 T cell receptor beta chains from one sample, sequenced in a study of OX40 agonist ivuxolimab in advanced cancers. Method: immunoSEQ multiplex PCR; TCRdb's copy keeps in-frame clones and lacks some. This sample carries tens of thousands of clones, 85% to 90% of them seen once, and the ten largest clones take over 1.5%. The starting material was CD4+ or CD8+ T cells sorted from blood, obtained in a trial of the OX40 agonist ivuxolimab. Receptors were obtained from an adult with an advanced solid tumor such as melanoma, head and neck, liver or kidney cancer.

The chain is built from TRBV29-1 and TRBJ1-3, with D unclear. From germline, CDR1 is SQVTM and CDR2 ANQGSEA. The CDR3 totals 12 residues. Trimming removed 3 bases from V and 4 bases from J, with 7 bases in between. CDR3 DNA: TGCAGCGTTGACTCGGACGGAAACACCATATATTTT. Its protein product is CSVDSDGNTIYF. Full variable domain (rest looked up from reference TRBV29-1 and TRBJ1-3): SAVISQKPSRDICQRGTSLTIQCQVDSQVTMMFWYRQQPGQSLTLIATANQGSEATYESGFVIDKFPISRPNLTFSTLTVSNMSPEDSSIYLCSVDSDGNTIYFGEGSWLTVV.

J is TRBJ2-1 and V is TRBV2; 12 bases map to TRBD1. Germline CDR1 and CDR2: SNHLY and FYNNEI. The CDR3 runs 15 residues. J gave up 9 bases and V 1 base, and 4 bases lay outside the gene matches. CDR3 loop: CASSEDGTGGFEQFF. The DNA for the CDR3 is TGTGCCAGCAGTGAAGACGGGACAGGGGGCTTTGAGCAGTTCTTC. Using reference TRBV2 and TRBJ2-1 for the parts outside the CDR3, the full variable domain is EPEVTQTPSHQVTQMGQEVILRCVPISNHLYFYWYRQILGQKVEFLVSFYNNEISEKSEIFDDQFSVERPDGSNFTLKIRSTKLEDSAMYFCASSEDGTGGFEQFFGPGTRLTVL.